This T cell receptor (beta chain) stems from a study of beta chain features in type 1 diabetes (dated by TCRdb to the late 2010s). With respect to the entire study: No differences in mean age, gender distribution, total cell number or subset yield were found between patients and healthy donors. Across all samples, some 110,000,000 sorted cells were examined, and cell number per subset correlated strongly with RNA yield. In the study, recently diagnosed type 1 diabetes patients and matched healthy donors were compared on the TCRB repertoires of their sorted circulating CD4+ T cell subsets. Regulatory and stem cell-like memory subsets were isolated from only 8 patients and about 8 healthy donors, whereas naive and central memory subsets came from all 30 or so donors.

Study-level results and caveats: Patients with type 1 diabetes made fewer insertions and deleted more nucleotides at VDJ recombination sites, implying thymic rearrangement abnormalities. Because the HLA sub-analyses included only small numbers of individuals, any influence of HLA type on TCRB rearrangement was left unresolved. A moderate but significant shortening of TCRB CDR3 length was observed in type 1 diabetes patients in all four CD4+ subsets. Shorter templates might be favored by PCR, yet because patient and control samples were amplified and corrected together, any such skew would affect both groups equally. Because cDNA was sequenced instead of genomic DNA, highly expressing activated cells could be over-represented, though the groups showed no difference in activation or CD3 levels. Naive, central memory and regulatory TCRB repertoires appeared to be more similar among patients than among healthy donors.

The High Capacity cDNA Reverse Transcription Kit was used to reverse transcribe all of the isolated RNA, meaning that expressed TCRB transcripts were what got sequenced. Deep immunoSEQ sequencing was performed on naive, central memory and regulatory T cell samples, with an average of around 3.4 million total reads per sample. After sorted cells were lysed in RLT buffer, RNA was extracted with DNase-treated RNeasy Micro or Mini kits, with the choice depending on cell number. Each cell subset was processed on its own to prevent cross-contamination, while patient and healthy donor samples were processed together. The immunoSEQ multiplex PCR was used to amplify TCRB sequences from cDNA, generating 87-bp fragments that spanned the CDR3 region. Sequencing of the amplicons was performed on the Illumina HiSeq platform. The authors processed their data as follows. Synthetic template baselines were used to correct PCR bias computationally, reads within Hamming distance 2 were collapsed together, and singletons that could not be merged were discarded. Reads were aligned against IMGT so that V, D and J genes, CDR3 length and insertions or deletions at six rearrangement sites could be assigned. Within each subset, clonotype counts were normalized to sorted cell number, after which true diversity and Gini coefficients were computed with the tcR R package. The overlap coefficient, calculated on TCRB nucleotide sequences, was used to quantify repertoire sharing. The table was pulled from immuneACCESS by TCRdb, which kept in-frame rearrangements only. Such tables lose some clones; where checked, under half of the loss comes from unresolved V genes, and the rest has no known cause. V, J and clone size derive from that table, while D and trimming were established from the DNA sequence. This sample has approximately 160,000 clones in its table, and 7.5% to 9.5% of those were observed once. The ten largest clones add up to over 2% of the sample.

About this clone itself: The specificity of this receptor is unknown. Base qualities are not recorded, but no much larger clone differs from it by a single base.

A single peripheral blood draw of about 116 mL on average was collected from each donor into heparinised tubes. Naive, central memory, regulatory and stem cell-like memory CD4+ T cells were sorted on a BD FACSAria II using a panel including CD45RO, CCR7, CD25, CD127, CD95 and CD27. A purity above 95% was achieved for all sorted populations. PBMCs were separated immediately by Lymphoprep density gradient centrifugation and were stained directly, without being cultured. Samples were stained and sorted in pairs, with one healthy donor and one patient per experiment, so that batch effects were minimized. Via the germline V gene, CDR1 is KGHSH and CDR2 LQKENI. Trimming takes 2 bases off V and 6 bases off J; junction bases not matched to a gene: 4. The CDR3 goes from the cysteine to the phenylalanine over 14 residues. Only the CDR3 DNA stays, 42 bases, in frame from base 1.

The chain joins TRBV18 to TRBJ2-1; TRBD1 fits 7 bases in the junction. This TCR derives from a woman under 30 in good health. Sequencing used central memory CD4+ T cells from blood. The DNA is TGTGCCAGCTCACCAGAGGCAGGGGGCAATGAGCAGTTCTTC. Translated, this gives CASSPEAGGNEQFF. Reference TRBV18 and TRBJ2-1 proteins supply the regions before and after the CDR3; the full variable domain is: NAGVMQNPRHLVRRRGQEARLRCSPMKGHSHVYWYRQLPEEGLKFMVYLQKENIIDESGMPKERFSAEFPKEGPSILRIQQVVRGDSAAYFCASSPEAGGNEQFFGPGTRLTVL.